This is a list of T cell receptor beta chains from one sample in a study of response to subunit inactivated influenza vaccine. MiXCR was run by TCRdb on the RT-PCR reads, yielding one entry per CDR3 protein. Among 610,000 or so distinct CDR3 sequences, about 15% were seen once, and the ten largest hold 11%. This material consisted of PBMCs from blood, taken approximately 13 days after vaccination. The receptors were gathered from a man aged 45 to 65 who received an inactivated influenza vaccine. The conserved cysteine and the conserved F or W are not part of the CDR3 here. Each record gives: J gene, V gene, CDR3 protein.

TRBJ2-1	TRBV5-6	ASSPGTSGHYNEQF
TRBJ1-3	TRBV10-3	AISDVLHSGNTIY
TRBJ2-5	TRBV5-1	ASTPGQGETQY
TRBJ1-6	TRBV6-5	ASSYTGQGYSPLH
TRBJ1-4	TRBV5-6	ASSSTDEKLF
TRBJ2-1	TRBV5-1	ASNQGGGNYNEQF
TRBJ2-7	TRBV4-3	ASSQGLVSSYEQY
TRBJ2-7	TRBV20-1	SADLRDSYEQY
TRBJ2-1	TRBV7-3	ASSLTGLATAPRQQF
TRBJ2-7	TRBV5-1	ASSLMGYEQY
TRBJ1-4	TRBV7-8	ASSPPGGGTSNEKLF
TRBJ2-7	TRBV7-9	ASSSSSGTGTYEQY
TRBJ2-1	TRBV7-2	ASSPMGIYNEQF
TRBJ2-1	TRBV18	ASSPYVDEQF
TRBJ1-1	TRBV3-1	ASSQGWQGGLKAEAF
TRBJ1-2	TRBV4-1	ASSQGTENYGYT
TRBJ2-1	TRBV5-1	ASIWVTEYNEQF
TRBJ1-2	TRBV5-1	ASSLRGEYGYT
TRBJ2-3	TRBV20-1	SAPREASTDTQY
TRBJ2-1	TRBV29-1	SHGPGGSEQF
TRBJ2-1	TRBV13	ASTRTVTNEQF